This T cell receptor (beta chain) was identified in a study of human T cells and chemical hapten exposure. Time point of the sample: pre-sensitization, week 0. Treatment reported: therapeutic diphenylcyclopropenone sensitization with weekly scalp DPC. TCRdb independently ran MiXCR on the RACE reads; one entry per CDR3 protein. This table holds 85,000 to 120,000 distinct CDR3 sequences, 12% found once. This clonotype occurred a few times. Germline V CDR1 and CDR2: SGHTA, FQGNSA. The J segment lost 7 bases and the V segment lost 4 bases, leaving 5 bases of the junction unmatched. This CDR3 is built from 14 residues.

The TCR originated in a woman in her 50s with alopecia areata. Some clones in this sample may be carry-over from other donors' samples. The specimen was whole blood, collected in connection with sensitization to the hapten diphenylcyclopropenone (DPC). V is TRBV7-2 and J is TRBJ1-5; 9 positions match TRBD1. The CDR3 DNA sequence: TGTGCCAGCAGCTCACAGGGGGCGGGCCAGCCCCAGCATTTT. Its protein product is CASSSQGAGQPQHF.